This T cell receptor (beta chain) was recorded in a study of blood T cell repertoires in COVID-19. This table comes from immunoSEQ multiplex PCR, and its TCRdb copy is limited to in-frame clones, with some not included. The sample has under 350,000 clones, around 92% seen once. CDR1 GTSNPN and CDR2 SVGIG come from the germline V gene (reference sequence). The V end was cut by 3 bases, the J end by 1 base, with 18 bases between. CDR3 size: 16 residues. The chain couples TRBV30 to TRBJ1-2; no firm D call. What was sequenced was peripheral blood. The TCR comes from a woman in her twenties or thirties with COVID-19, enrolled during active disease. The CDR3 DNA sequence: TGTGCCTGGAGCCGCCCCTCGACAAGTGTTAACTATGGCTACACCTTC. It codes for CAWSRPSTSVNYGYTF.